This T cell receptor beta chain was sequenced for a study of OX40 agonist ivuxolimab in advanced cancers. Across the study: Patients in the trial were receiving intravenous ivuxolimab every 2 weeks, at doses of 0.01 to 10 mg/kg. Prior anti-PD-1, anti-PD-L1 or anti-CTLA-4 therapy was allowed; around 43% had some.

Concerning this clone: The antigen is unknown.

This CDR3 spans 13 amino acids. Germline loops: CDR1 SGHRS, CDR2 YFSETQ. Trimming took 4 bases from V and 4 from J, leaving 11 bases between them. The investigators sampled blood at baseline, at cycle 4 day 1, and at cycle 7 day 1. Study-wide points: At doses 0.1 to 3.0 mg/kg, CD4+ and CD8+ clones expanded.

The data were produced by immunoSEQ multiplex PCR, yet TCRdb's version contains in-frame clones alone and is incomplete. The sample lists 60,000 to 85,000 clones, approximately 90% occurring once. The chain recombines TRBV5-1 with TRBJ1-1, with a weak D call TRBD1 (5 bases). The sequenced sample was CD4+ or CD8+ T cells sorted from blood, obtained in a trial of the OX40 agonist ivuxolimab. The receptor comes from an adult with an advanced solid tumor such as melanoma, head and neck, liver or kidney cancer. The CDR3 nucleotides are TGCGCCAGCAGCCCCGGGGCGGGCACTGAAGCTTTCTTT. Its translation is CASSPGAGTEAFF.